This passage covers 26 T cell receptor beta chains from one sample sequenced in a study of shared clonotypes between healthy human individuals. Data came from immunoSEQ multiplex PCR; TCRdb stores just in-frame clones and leaves some out. The sample gives some 2,400,000 clones, approximately 96% of which show up once; approximately 0.13% is in the top ten. Sequenced material: naive CD4+ T cells sorted from blood. This sample's subset: CD45RA+ positively selected. The receptor source for this set is a man between 18 and 35 years old in good health.

V and J are TRBV6-5 and TRBJ2-5; no reliable D call. Trimming took 6 bases from V and 4 from J, leaving 9 bases between them. CDR3 length: 12 amino acids. CDR1 is MNHEY, CDR2 SVGAGI, per germline. This CDR3 is CASRAPGETQYF. The DNA for the CDR3 is TGTGCCAGCAGAGCCCCCGGAGAGACCCAGTACTTC.

The chain employs TRBV18 and TRBJ2-4, with D possibly being TRBD1 (5 bases). The V and J ends lost 3 bases and 6 bases respectively, with 15 bases between them. This CDR3 is 15 amino acids long. Germline V gene sequence: CDR1 KGHSH, CDR2 LQKENI. CDR3 region: CASSPPGQNLNIQYF. The CDR3, as DNA: TGTGCCAGCTCACCCCCAGGGCAGAACTTAAACATTCAGTACTTC.

This clone showed up just a few times. This rearrangement joins TRBV2 to TRBJ1-2; D gene ambiguous. The CDR3 has 12 amino acids. Per the germline V gene, CDR1 is SNHLY and CDR2 is FYNNEI. Deletions cut 6 bases from V and 4 bases from J, with 9 bases between. The CDR3 here is CASSTMSYGYTF. In DNA form, the CDR3 reads TGTGCCAGCAGCACAATGAGCTATGGCTACACCTTC. The full variable domain, its missing parts supplied by reference TRBV2 and TRBJ1-2, is EPEVTQTPSHQVTQMGQEVILRCVPISNHLYFYWYRQILGQKVEFLVSFYNNEISEKSEIFDDQFSVERPDGSNFTLKIRSTKLEDSAMYFCASSTMSYGYTFGSGTRLTVV.

This clone was counted a few times. The genes are TRBV5-6 and TRBJ1-6; a possible D gene is TRBD1 (6 bases). This CDR3 region has 14 residues. Trimming stripped 4 bases from V and 9 bases from J, with 14 bases between. Germline V gives CDR1 SGHDT, CDR2 YYEEEE. The CDR3 nucleotides read TGTGCCAGCAGCCGGCCGGGACAAGCTTCACCCCTCCACTTT. It specifies CASSRPGQASPLHF.

The genes are TRBV6-6 and TRBJ1-1; maybe TRBD1 (5 bases). Germline V gene sequence: CDR1 MNHNY, CDR2 SVGAGI (reference sequence). Trimming removed 8 bases at V and 4 bases at J, with 11 bases between. This CDR3 contains 12 residues. This chain's CDR3 is CASSGAGTEAFF. The CDR3 coding sequence is TGTGCCAGCTCCGGGGCGGGCACTGAAGCTTTCTTT.

The V and J genes are TRBV4-1 and TRBJ1-6; D not resolved. CDR1 is MGHRA, CDR2 YSYEKL, per germline. The CDR3 runs to 16 residues. Trimming stripped 0 bases from V and 3 bases from J, with 9 bases between. DNA of the CDR3: TGCGCCAGCAGCCAAGATGGTCAGTACTATAATTCACCCCTCCACTTT. Translating it yields CASSQDGQYYNSPLHF.

The chain employs TRBV23-1 and TRBJ1-1, with D possibly matching TRBD1 (5 bases). TRBV23-1 qualifies as an ORF whose function is uncertain. This CDR3 is 12 amino acids long. The V end was cut by 6 bases, the J end by 11 bases, with 16 bases between. CDR3 loop: CASSGGVRWAFF. The CDR3 region has the DNA TGCGCCAGCAGCGGGGGGGTGCGTTGGGCTTTCTTT.

This clone has only one observation. The same CDR3 also results from other DNA sequences found in this sample. The gene calls are TRBV5-1 and TRBJ1-1, with D tentatively TRBD1 (5 bases). Between the trimmed V and J ends, which lost 4 bases and 5 bases, there was a span of 12 bases. The CDR3 covers 13 residues. Germline CDR1 is SGHRS and CDR2 is YFSETQ. CDR3 coding DNA: TGCGCCAGCAGCCGGACATTGGGGACTGAAGCTTTCTTT. Protein sequence: CASSRTLGTEAFF.

In regard to this clone: Distinct nucleotide sequences in the sample also encode this CDR3. This chain connects TRBV20-1 to TRBJ2-7, with D uncertain. V gave up 6 bases and J gave up 4 bases, with 10 bases separating them. The germline V gene encodes CDR1 DFQATT and CDR2 SNEGSKA (reference sequence). This CDR3 contains 11 residues. CDR3 residues: CSAPDLYEQYF. CDR3 DNA: TGCAGTGCCCCAGACCTGTACGAGCAGTACTTC.

Notes on this clone: Other DNA sequences in this specimen translate into the identical CDR3. CDR3 nucleotide sequence: TGCGCCAGCAGCCTCCCTAGCGGGAGTTCAGATGAGCAGTTCTTC. It encodes CASSLPSGSSDEQFF. V gene TRBV5-1 combines with J gene TRBJ2-1, with 10 positions matching TRBD2. Germline V gene sequence: CDR1 SGHRS, CDR2 YFSETQ. The CDR3 sequence is 15 residues long. The J segment lost 8 bases and the V segment lost 4 bases, leaving 9 bases of the junction unmatched.

This clone occurred once. The rearrangement joins TRBV7-9 to TRBJ1-4; 9 nucleotides match TRBD1. Unmatched junction bases numbered 13, after V lost 5 bases and J lost 3 bases. This CDR3 has 18 residues. Per the germline V gene, CDR1 is SEHNR and CDR2 is FQNEAQ (reference sequence). Here the CDR3 DNA reads TGTGCCAGCAGCAACAGGGGGCGCGGAACAAAAGCTAATGAAAAACTGTTTTTT. Translating gives CASSNRGRGTKANEKLFF.

This chain joins TRBV30 and TRBJ2-7, with D possibly TRBD2 on 5 matching bases. Per germline, CDR1 GTSNPN and CDR2 SVGIG (reference sequence). CDR3 size: 15 residues. Between the trimmed V and J ends, which lost 0 bases and 0 bases, there was a span of 12 bases. In DNA form, the CDR3 reads TGTGCCTGGAGTGTCCAACTAGTAGGCTCCTACGAGCAGTACTTC. Its translation: CAWSVQLVGSYEQYF.

This sequence joins TRBV10-3 and TRBJ1-4, with 7 bases that match TRBD1. V was clipped by 3 bases and J by 3 bases; unmatched bases: 4. Germline-derived CDR1 and CDR2 are ENHRY and SYGVKD. CDR3 length equals 15 residues. DNA for the CDR3: TGTGCCATCAGTGAAAGAGGGGGCGCTAATGAAAAACTGTTTTTT. Residues: CAISERGGANEKLFF.

The genes are TRBV7-9 and TRBJ1-6, with D unresolved. The germline CDR1 and CDR2 sequences are SEHNR and FQNEAQ (reference sequence). Trimming stripped 5 bases from V and 9 bases from J, with 14 bases between. This CDR3 comprises 14 residues. This CDR3 is CASSDSGIASPLHF. Here the CDR3 DNA reads TGTGCCAGCAGCGACTCGGGGATCGCTTCACCCCTCCACTTT.

The genes are TRBV7-2 and TRBJ2-1; D is perhaps TRBD1 or TRBD2 (5 bases each). Per germline, CDR1 SGHTA and CDR2 FQGNSA. This CDR3 is 14 amino acids long. The V end lost 4 bases, the J end lost 6 bases, and 13 bases lay between the germline ends. In nucleotides, the CDR3 is TGTGCCAGCAGCTCAAGGGGAGCTAGCAATGAGCAGTTCTTC. The encoded protein is CASSSRGASNEQFF.

The chain recombines TRBV7-6 with TRBJ2-7; 8 nucleotides match TRBD2. Germline V gene sequence: CDR1 SGHVS, CDR2 FNYEAQ. The CDR3 covers 13 residues. The trim removed 5 bases at V and 2 bases at J, leaving 2 bases unmatched. CDR3: CASSRSGTYEQYF. The CDR3 DNA follows: TGTGCCAGCAGCCGTAGCGGGACCTACGAGCAGTACTTC.

The chain joins TRBV20-1 to TRBJ1-3, with D perhaps matching TRBD1 (5 bases). V was clipped by 1 base and J by 10 bases, with 8 bases between them. The germline gives CDR1 DFQATT, CDR2 SNEGSKA (reference sequence). The CDR3 is 11 amino acids. Written as DNA, the CDR3 is TGCAGTGCTAGAGGGGAGGGGACCATATATTTT. Protein product: CSARGEGTIYF.

The table lists this clone with a count of one. At one end the junction does not follow the germline gene, possibly because of a read error. V is TRBV7-7 and J is TRBJ2-2; 16 bases agree with TRBD2. In germline, CDR1 is SSHAT, CDR2 FNYEAQ (reference sequence). The CDR3 length is 18 residues. The CDR3 sequence: CASSPGLAGGPRTGELFF. CDR3 DNA: TGTGCTAGCAGCCCGGGACTAGCGGGGGGGCCTCGGACCGGGGAGCTGTTTTTT.

The genes are TRBV6-1 and TRBJ1-1; no definite D call. With 8 bases removed from V and 1 base from J, the gap between germline ends came to 11 bases. CDR3 length equals 13 residues. The germline gives CDR1 MNHNS, CDR2 SASEGT. As DNA, the CDR3 is TGTGCCAGCCTACTCCGGGAGAACACTGAAGCTTTCTTT. The encoded protein is CASLLRENTEAFF.

The gene calls are TRBV18 and TRBJ2-2, with D possibly TRBD2 on 5 matching bases. V lost 2 bases to trimming and J lost 7 bases, with 8 bases between them. The germline V gene has CDR1 KGHSH and CDR2 LQKENI. The CDR3 is 13 residues long. The CDR3 loop is CASSPGLNGELFF. The CDR3, as DNA: TGTGCCAGCTCACCAGGACTGAACGGGGAGCTGTTTTTT.

This sequence joins TRBV10-3 and TRBJ1-1; D perhaps matches TRBD1 (6 bases). The germline CDR1 and CDR2 sequences are ENHRY and SYGVKD. The CDR3 has 14 residues. The germline V and J ends were trimmed by 3 bases and 1 base, with 9 bases remaining between them. CDR3 in amino acids: CAISDQGPNTEAFF. The CDR3 DNA reads TGTGCCATCAGTGACCAGGGGCCGAACACTGAAGCTTTCTTT.

The chain carries TRBV30 and TRBJ2-5; 11 bases align to TRBD2. V was clipped by 0 bases and J by 4 bases; unmatched bases: 10. The germline V gene has CDR1 GTSNPN and CDR2 SVGIG (reference sequence). The CDR3 runs to 17 residues. In DNA, the CDR3 is TGTGCCTGGAGTGTCCATAAAGTAGCGGGAGGGCCAGAGACCCAGTACTTC. This codes for CAWSVHKVAGGPETQYF. The full variable domain, completed using reference TRBV30 and TRBJ2-5, is SQTIHQWPATLVQPVGSPLSLECTVEGTSNPNLYWYRQAAGRGLQLLFYSVGIGQISSEVPQNLSASRPQDRQFILSSKKLLLSDSGFYLCAWSVHKVAGGPETQYFGPGTRLLVL.

The DNA of the CDR3 is TGTGCCAGCAGTTATGGCCTCCCAGCCAAAAACATTCAGTACTTC. Translated, it gives CASSYGLPAKNIQYF. The gene calls are TRBV6-5 and TRBJ2-4; D is uncertain. Germline CDR1 reads MNHEY; CDR2 reads SVGAGI. This CDR3 has 15 amino acids. V shed 3 bases and J shed 0 bases, with 9 bases lying between them.

Regarding this clone: The sample has other DNA sequences that encode this CDR3 too. The genes are TRBV18 and TRBJ2-5, with 8 nucleotides matching TRBD1. The ends lost 3 bases at V and 4 bases at J; junction bases unmatched: 4. This CDR3 region has 14 residues. CDR1 and CDR2 (germline): KGHSH, LQKENI. The CDR3 loop reads CASSPTGQGETQYF. CDR3 in DNA: TGTGCCAGCTCACCTACTGGACAGGGAGAGACCCAGTACTTC.

The rearrangement joins TRBV28 to TRBJ2-7; TRBD2 matches at 11 bases. Trimming at V came to 3 bases and at J to 2 bases, leaving 9 bases not matched to a gene. CDR1 is MDHEN, CDR2 SYDVKM, per germline. This CDR3 is 17 amino acids long. The CDR3 nucleotides are TGTGCCAGCAGTTTTAGGGGAAGACTAGCGGGGCCCTACGAGCAGTACTTC. This gives the protein CASSFRGRLAGPYEQYF.

The chain employs TRBV25-1 and TRBJ2-7; D remains unclear. Germline lookup yields CDR1 MGHDK and CDR2 SYGVNS. V was trimmed by 3 bases and J by 2 bases, leaving 14 bases between them. The CDR3 has 15 residues. The CDR3 nucleotides are TGTGCCAGCAGTGACTCCTTTAGGAGTCCCTACGAGCAGTACTTC. It codes for CASSDSFRSPYEQYF.